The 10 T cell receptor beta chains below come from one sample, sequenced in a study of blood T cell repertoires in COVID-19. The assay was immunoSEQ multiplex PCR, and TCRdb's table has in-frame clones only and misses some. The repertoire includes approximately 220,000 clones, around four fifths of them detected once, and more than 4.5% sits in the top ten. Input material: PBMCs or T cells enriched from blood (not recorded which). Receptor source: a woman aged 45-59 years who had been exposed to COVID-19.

CDR3 residues: CASSPQTGEDTQYF. The DNA of the CDR3 is TGTGCCAGCAGCCCACAGACAGGGGAGGATACGCAGTATTTT. The chain couples TRBV13 to TRBJ2-3, with 8 bases lining up with TRBD1. This CDR3 contains 14 residues. Germline trimming cut 5 bases from V and 6 bases from J; bases unmatched to any gene: 7. Germline values: CDR1 PRHDT, CDR2 FYEKMQ (reference sequence).

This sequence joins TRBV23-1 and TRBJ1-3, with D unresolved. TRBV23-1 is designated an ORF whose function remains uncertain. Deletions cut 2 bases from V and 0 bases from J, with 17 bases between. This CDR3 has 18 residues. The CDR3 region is CASSQVWSVSSSGNTIYF. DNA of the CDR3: TGCGCCAGCAGTCAAGTGTGGAGCGTATCCTCCTCTGGAAACACCATATATTTT.

The CDR3 DNA reads as TGCGCCAGCAGTGAAGGACAGGGTTACTCTGGAAACACCATATATTTT. Translated: CASSEGQGYSGNTIYF. The genes are TRBV10-2 and TRBJ1-3, with TRBD1 matching 8 bases. Germline V gives CDR1 WSHSY, CDR2 SAAADI. The CDR3 loop spans 16 amino acids. V lost 3 bases, J lost 0 bases, and 4 bases stayed unmatched.

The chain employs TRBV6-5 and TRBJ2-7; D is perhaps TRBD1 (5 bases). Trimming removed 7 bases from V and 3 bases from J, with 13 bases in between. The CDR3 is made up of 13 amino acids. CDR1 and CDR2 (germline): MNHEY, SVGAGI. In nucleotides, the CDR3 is TGTGCCAGCAACGACAGACCTCGCTACGAGCAGTACTTC. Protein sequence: CASNDRPRYEQYF.

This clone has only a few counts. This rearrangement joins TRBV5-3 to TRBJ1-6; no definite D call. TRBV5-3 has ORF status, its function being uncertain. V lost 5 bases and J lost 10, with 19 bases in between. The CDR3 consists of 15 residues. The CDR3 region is CARSLPREWFSPLHF. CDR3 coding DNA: TGTGCCAGAAGTTTGCCACGCGAGTGGTTCTCACCCCTCCACTTT.

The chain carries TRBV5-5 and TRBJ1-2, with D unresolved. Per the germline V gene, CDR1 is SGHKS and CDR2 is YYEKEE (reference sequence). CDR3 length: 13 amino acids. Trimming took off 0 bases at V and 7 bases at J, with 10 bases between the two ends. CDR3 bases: TGTGCCAGCAGCTTGGAAGCGGCTAGTGGCTACACCTTC. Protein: CASSLEAASGYTF.

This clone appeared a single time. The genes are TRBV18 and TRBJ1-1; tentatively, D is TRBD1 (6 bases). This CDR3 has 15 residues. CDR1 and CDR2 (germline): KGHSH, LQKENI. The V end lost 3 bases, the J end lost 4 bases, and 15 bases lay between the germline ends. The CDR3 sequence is CASSPDGQRSTEAFF. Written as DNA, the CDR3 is TGTGCCAGCTCACCGGACGGACAGAGGAGCACTGAAGCTTTCTTT.

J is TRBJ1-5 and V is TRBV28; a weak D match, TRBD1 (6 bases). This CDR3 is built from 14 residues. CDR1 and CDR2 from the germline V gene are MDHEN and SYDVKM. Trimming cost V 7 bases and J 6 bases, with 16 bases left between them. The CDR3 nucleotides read TGTGCCAGCAATCCTGGGACATCAAGTCAGCCCCAGCATTTT. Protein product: CASNPGTSSQPQHF. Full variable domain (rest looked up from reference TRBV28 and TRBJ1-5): DVKVTQSSRYLVKRTGEKVFLECVQDMDHENMFWYRQDPGLGLRLIYFSYDVKMKEKGDIPEGYSVSREKKERFSLILESASTNQTSMYLCASNPGTSSQPQHFGDGTRLSIL.

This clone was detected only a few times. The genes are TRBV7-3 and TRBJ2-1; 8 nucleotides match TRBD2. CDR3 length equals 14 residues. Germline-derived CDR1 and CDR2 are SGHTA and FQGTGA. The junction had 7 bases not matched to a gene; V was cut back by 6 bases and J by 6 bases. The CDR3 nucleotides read TGTGCCAGCAGTAGGAGCGGGGGCTTCAATGAGCAGTTCTTC. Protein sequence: CASSRSGGFNEQFF.

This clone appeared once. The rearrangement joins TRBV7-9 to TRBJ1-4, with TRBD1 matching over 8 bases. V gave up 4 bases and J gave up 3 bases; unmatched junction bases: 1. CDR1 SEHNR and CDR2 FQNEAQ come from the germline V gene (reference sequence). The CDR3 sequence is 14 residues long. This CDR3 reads CASSSGGANEKLFF. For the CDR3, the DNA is TGTGCCAGCAGCTCAGGGGGCGCTAATGAAAAACTGTTTTTT.